A selection of T cell receptor beta chains follows, all from one sample in a study of spatial heterogeneity in lung cancer. TCRdb redid the calling of the 5' RACE reads with MiXCR, one entry per CDR3 protein. The sample lists fewer than 7,000 distinct CDR3 sequences; about an eighth were seen once. The material sequenced was lung tumor tissue, taken at surgery. Receptors originate from a male donor with early-stage non-small cell lung cancer. CDR3s include the opening cysteine and the closing phenylalanine or tryptophan. The order of the fields is D gene, J gene, V gene, clone size, CDR3 protein, CDR3 DNA. The D gene is left open where the match is weak. The size entry is marked missing in some rows and otherwise reads once, few, many or a size class.

TRBD1 | TRBJ2-2 | TRBV10-3 | many | CAISPQGAGGELFF | TGTGCCATCAGCCCCCAGGGGGCAGGCGGGGAGCTGTTTTTT
TRBD2 | TRBJ2-3 | TRBV5-1 | medium-sized | CASSAGLAGFTDTQYF | TGCGCCAGCAGCGCGGGACTAGCGGGATTCACAGATACGCAGTATTTT
. | TRBJ1-5 | TRBV4-2 | . | CASSQEGYSNQPQHF | TGTGCCAGCAGCCAAGAGGGGTACAGCAATCAGCCCCAGCATTTT
. | TRBJ1-1 | TRBV4-1 | medium-sized | CASSQVMNTEAFF | TGCGCCAGCAGCCAAGTAATGAACACTGAAGCTTTCTTT
. | TRBJ1-4 | TRBV11-2 | many | CASSLVWAENEKLFF | TGTGCCAGCAGCTTAGTGTGGGCCGAGAATGAAAAACTGTTTTTT
. | TRBJ1-1 | TRBV10-3 | once | CAISAVGARDTEAFF | TGTGCCATCAGTGCTGTGGGGGCTAGGGACACTGAAGCTTTCTTT
TRBD1 | TRBJ1-1 | TRBV6-1 | many | CASRDATGFTEAFF | TGTGCCAGCAGGGATGCGACAGGGTTTACTGAAGCTTTCTTT
. | TRBJ1-2 | TRBV10-3 | large | CAISDGPNYGYTF | TGTGCCATCAGTGATGGCCCCAACTATGGCTACACCTTC
. | TRBJ1-4 | TRBV9 | . | CASSGRAGNEKLFF | TGTGCCAGCAGCGGCAGAGCTGGTAATGAAAAACTGTTTTTT
. | TRBJ1-1 | TRBV10-3 | many | CAISESTRNTEAFF | TGTGCCATCAGTGAGTCGACCAGGAACACTGAAGCTTTCTTT
. | TRBJ2-4 | TRBV19 | medium-sized | CASSTWTSQQLAKNIQYF | TGTGCCAGTAGTACATGGACAAGCCAACAGCTAGCCAAAAACATTCAGTACTTC
. | TRBJ1-2 | TRBV5-5 | few | CASSLEGRRAGYTF | TGTGCCAGCAGCCTGGAGGGCAGGAGGGCTGGCTACACCTTC
. | TRBJ2-3 | TRBV29-1 | few | CSVQGSTDTQYF | TGCAGCGTTCAAGGAAGCACAGATACGCAGTATTTT
TRBD2 | TRBJ2-2 | TRBV18 | many | CASSPTSGGPADTGELFF | TGTGCCAGCTCACCAACTAGCGGGGGACCCGCGGACACCGGGGAGCTGTTTTTT
TRBD2 | TRBJ2-3 | TRBV9 | few | CASSVSTGTRGTDTQYF | TGTGCCAGCAGCGTTTCGACCGGGACTAGAGGCACAGATACGCAGTATTTT
TRBD1 | TRBJ1-3 | TRBV28 | medium-sized | CASSNDRASGNTIYF | TGTGCCAGCAGTAATGACAGGGCCTCTGGAAACACCATATATTTT
. | TRBJ1-4 | TRBV7-9 | . | CASSLAGGEKLFF | TGTGCCAGCAGCTTAGCAGGGGGGGAGAAACTGTTTTTT
. | TRBJ2-1 | TRBV24-1 | many | CATSDSLSEQFF | TGTGCCACCAGTGATTCCCTCAGCGAGCAGTTCTTC
. | TRBJ1-5 | TRBV6-6 | many | CATHRGEIQPQHF | TGTGCCACCCACCGAGGGGAGATTCAGCCCCAGCATTTT
. | TRBJ1-1 | TRBV7-9 | many | CASSVWVENTEAFF | TGTGCCAGCAGCGTTTGGGTGGAGAACACTGAAGCTTTCTTT
. | TRBJ2-3 | TRBV12-1 | many | CASSFGTHPTDTQYF | TGTGCCAGCAGCTTTGGGACTCACCCCACAGATACGCAGTATTTT
. | TRBJ2-1 | TRBV19 | medium-sized | CASPKRRGWASNEQFF | TGTGCCAGTCCCAAGAGGAGGGGATGGGCATCCAATGAGCAGTTCTTC
. | TRBJ1-6 | TRBV28 | medium-sized | CASSPEDDSPLHF | TGTGCCAGCAGTCCGGAAGACGACTCACCCCTCCACTTT
. | TRBJ1-1 | TRBV7-6 | . | CASSLGEGTEAFF | TGTGCCAGCAGCTTAGGCGAGGGAACTGAAGCTTTCTTT
. | TRBJ1-2 | TRBV4-1 | many | CASSQVSGSSLYGYTF | TGCGCCAGCAGCCAAGTCTCAGGCAGCTCGCTATATGGCTACACCTTC
TRBD1 | TRBJ2-5 | TRBV19 | many | CASRVKTGGETQYF | TGTGCCAGTAGGGTCAAGACAGGGGGGGAGACCCAGTACTTC
TRBD1 | TRBJ1-5 | TRBV6-1 | . | CASSPTGARQPQHF | TGTGCCAGCAGTCCCACAGGGGCGCGACAGCCCCAGCATTTT
. | TRBJ2-1 | TRBV28 | few | CASSIGGEQFF | TGTGCCAGCTCCATAGGGGGAGAGCAGTTCTTC
. | TRBJ1-1 | TRBV10-3 | many | CAIRLGSGSDEAFF | TGTGCCATCAGGTTAGGGTCTGGGTCGGATGAAGCTTTCTTT
. | TRBJ1-5 | TRBV19 | medium-sized | CASSIYMENQPQHF | TGTGCCAGTAGTATTTACATGGAGAATCAGCCCCAGCATTTT
. | TRBJ2-2 | TRBV5-4 | medium-sized | CASSLGQDTGELFF | TGTGCCAGCAGCTTAGGGCAGGACACCGGGGAGCTGTTTTTT
. | TRBJ2-4 | TRBV5-1 | many | CASSSDLAKNIQYF | TGCGCCAGCAGCTCGGACTTGGCCAAAAACATTCAGTACTTC
. | TRBJ1-5 | TRBV30 | many | CAWSVLMDQPQHF | TGTGCCTGGAGTGTATTAATGGATCAGCCCCAGCATTTT
. | TRBJ2-7 | TRBV11-1 | many | CASSLRNRGIEQYF | TGTGCCAGCAGCCTCAGGAATCGGGGGATCGAGCAGTACTTC
. | TRBJ1-2 | TRBV3-1 | many | CASSQDWGTVYGYTF | TGTGCCAGCAGCCAAGATTGGGGGACGGTATATGGCTACACCTTC
. | TRBJ1-1 | TRBV6-2/TRBV6-3 | . | CASSSNGPEAFF | TGTGCCAGCAGTTCGAACGGACCTGAAGCTTTCTTT
TRBD1 | TRBJ2-1 | TRBV11-2 | many | CASSGGQGVFNEQFF | TGTGCCAGCAGCGGGGGACAGGGAGTTTTCAATGAGCAGTTCTTC
. | TRBJ2-7 | TRBV11-2 | many | CASSLDTANEQYF | TGTGCCAGCAGCTTAGATACGGCTAACGAGCAGTACTTC
. | TRBJ1-2 | TRBV10-2 | many | CASSEWGQAGYTF | TGCGCCAGCAGTGAATGGGGACAAGCTGGCTACACCTTC
. | TRBJ1-5 | TRBV7-2 | medium-sized | CASSPGTYSNQPQHF | TGTGCCAGCAGCCCAGGAACCTATAGCAATCAGCCCCAGCATTTT
. | TRBJ2-3 | TRBV9 | few | CASSPRHGNTDTQYF | TGTGCCAGCAGCCCCAGGCACGGCAACACAGATACGCAGTATTTT
TRBD1 | TRBJ2-5 | TRBV13 | many | CASRGQGQQETQYF | TGTGCCAGCCGGGGACAGGGTCAACAAGAGACCCAGTACTTC
. | TRBJ1-1 | TRBV6-6 | few | CASREPGRQKAFF | TGTGCCAGCAGAGAACCGGGACGGCAAAAAGCTTTCTTT
TRBD1 | TRBJ2-7 | TRBV5-1 | few | CASSPGQFYEQYF | TGCGCCAGCAGTCCGGGACAGTTCTACGAGCAGTACTTC
. | TRBJ2-1 | TRBV20-1 | medium-sized | CSARAIKNGPSYNEQFF | TGCAGTGCCCGAGCTATTAAAAACGGACCGTCCTACAATGAGCAGTTCTTC
TRBD1 | TRBJ1-5 | TRBV20-1 | medium-sized | CSARGDRAEQPQHF | TGCAGTGCTAGGGGGGACAGAGCGGAGCAGCCCCAGCATTTT
. | TRBJ2-3 | TRBV9 | . | CASSVLAGPTDTQYF | TGTGCCAGCAGCGTCCTAGCCGGCCCCACAGATACGCAGTATTTT
. | TRBJ2-3 | TRBV6-1 | medium-sized | CASSVYRDTDTQYF | TGTGCCAGCAGTGTCTACAGGGACACAGATACGCAGTATTTT
. | TRBJ2-1 | TRBV6-5 | few | CASSPEWRSYNEQFF | TGTGCCAGCAGTCCTGAGTGGAGGTCCTACAATGAGCAGTTCTTC
. | TRBJ2-2 | TRBV10-3 | . | CAISESFLDPGELFF | TGTGCCATCAGTGAGTCGTTTCTAGATCCCGGGGAGCTGTTTTTT
TRBD2 | TRBJ2-3 | TRBV12-3/TRBV12-4 | . | CASRREGTDTQYF | TGTGCCAGCAGGCGGGAGGGGACAGATACGCAGTATTTT
. | TRBJ1-1 | TRBV20-1 | . | CSAWVMNTEAFF | TGCAGTGCTTGGGTCATGAACACTGAAGCTTTCTTT
. | TRBJ1-1 | TRBV19 | medium-sized | CASSIKVLFAEAFF | TGTGCCAGTAGTATAAAGGTCCTCTTCGCTGAAGCTTTCTTT
. | TRBJ2-3 | TRBV7-9 | . | CASSIRQTEADTQYF | TGTGCCAGCAGCATCCGCCAGACAGAGGCAGATACGCAGTATTTT